Presented here are 13 T cell receptor beta chains from one specimen sequenced in a study of cytomegalovirus exposure and HLA in healthy donors (dated by TCRdb to 2016 to 2017). The protocol used for the library was the immunoSEQ multiplex PCR assay. TCRdb re-hosts the immuneACCESS table, in-frame sequences only. Its copies lack some clones; in the studies checked, an unresolved V gene accounts for under half of them, and the cause for the rest is not known. In this sample the table shows under 200,000 clones, about 80% of which occur a single time. The ten largest make up over 5.5% of the sample. Sequences were obtained from PBMCs. These receptor sequences come from a man younger than 35 in good health and CMV-seropositive.

The rearrangement joins TRBV27 to TRBJ2-3; TRBD2 matches 8 bases. This CDR3 has 16 amino acids. Unmatched junction bases numbered 10, after V lost 4 bases and J lost 4 bases. Germline V lookup: CDR1 MNHEY, CDR2 SMNVEV (reference sequence). The CDR3 nucleotides are TGTGCCAGCAGTTCACCGCCGGGACTAGTCCCAGATACGCAGTATTTT. It is translated as CASSSPPGLVPDTQYF.

This rearrangement joins TRBV19 to TRBJ1-1; no definite D call. Between the trimmed V and J ends, which lost 6 bases and 1 base, there was a span of 15 bases. This CDR3 is built from 15 residues. Per the germline V gene, CDR1 is LNHDA and CDR2 is SQIVND (reference sequence). The CDR3 sequence is CASRIGSQWNTEAFF. The DNA for the CDR3 is TGTGCCAGTAGGATCGGGAGTCAATGGAACACTGAAGCTTTCTTT.

The rearrangement joins TRBV6-6 to TRBJ1-5; no firm D call. V dropped 7 bases and J dropped 0 bases, with 10 bases sitting between them. Germline CDR1 MNHNY, CDR2 SVGAGI (reference sequence). CDR3 size: 14 residues. The CDR3 nucleotides are TGTGCCAGCACCTACCCCGATAGCAATCAGCCCCAGCATTTT. Translating it yields CASTYPDSNQPQHF.

This clone came up a few times. The chain uses TRBV30 and TRBJ1-5; 8 nucleotides match TRBD1. Trimming took 5 bases from V and 2 from J; bases not matched to a gene: 5. The germline gives CDR1 GTSNPN, CDR2 SVGIG (reference sequence). This CDR3 spans 14 amino acids. The CDR3 DNA reads as TGTGCCTGGGCAGGGGGCACGGGCAATCAGCCCCAGCATTTT. As protein: CAWAGGTGNQPQHF. Combining the CDR3 with reference TRBV30 and TRBJ1-5 gives the whole variable domain SQTIHQWPATLVQPVGSPLSLECTVEGTSNPNLYWYRQAAGRGLQLLFYSVGIGQISSEVPQNLSASRPQDRQFILSSKKLLLSDSGFYLCAWAGGTGNQPQHFGDGTRLSIL.

The rearrangement uses TRBV7-5 and TRBJ2-7; TRBD2 is the table's D call and was not checked against the DNA. TRBV7-5 is designated a pseudogene. This CDR3 has 10 amino acids. The CDR3 region is CVLGAGEQYF. In DNA form, the CDR3 reads TGTGTCCTAGGGGCGGGGGAGCAGTACTTC.

The rearrangement uses TRBV30 and TRBJ1-4; 10 bases are shared with TRBD1. The germline CDR1 and CDR2 sequences are GTSNPN and SVGIG (reference sequence). The CDR3 spans 14 residues. With V trimmed by 3 bases and J by 6 bases, 4 bases remained unmatched. The CDR3 here is CAWRGGTGDEKLFF. CDR3 DNA sequence: TGTGCCTGGAGAGGGGGGACAGGGGATGAAAAACTGTTTTTT.

The V gene is TRBV27, the J gene TRBJ2-1, with D possibly TRBD2 on 7 matching bases. V was shortened by 4 bases and J by 10 bases, with 14 bases between the two germline ends. The CDR3 has 13 residues. Per germline, CDR1 MNHEY and CDR2 SMNVEV (reference sequence). The CDR3 nucleotides are TGTGCCAGCAGTTACCCGGGGGGCCCAGAGCAGTTCTTC. Protein product: CASSYPGGPEQFF.

J is TRBJ2-7 and V is TRBV5-8, with D perhaps TRBD2 (5 bases). This CDR3 contains 15 residues. The ends were cut back, 1 base at V and 2 bases at J, with 13 bases in the middle. CDR1 is SGHTS and CDR2 is YDEGEE in the germline V gene. This chain's CDR3 is CASSLRLAGPYEQYF. The CDR3 coding sequence is TGTGCCAGCAGCTTGCGGCTAGCAGGACCCTACGAGCAGTACTTC.

The V and J genes are TRBV19 and TRBJ2-4; 10 bases fit TRBD2. The junction had 7 bases not matched to a gene; V was cut back by 6 bases and J by 2 bases. This CDR3 is 16 amino acids long. Germline loops: CDR1 LNHDA, CDR2 SQIVND (reference sequence). This chain's CDR3 is CASSDPAGGSKNIQYF. The DNA for the CDR3 is TGTGCCAGTAGCGACCCAGCGGGAGGGTCCAAAAACATTCAGTACTTC.

The rearrangement joins TRBV9 to TRBJ1-4; 10 nucleotides line up with TRBD1. Trimming took 3 bases from V and 6 from J; bases not matched to a gene: 5. CDR1 and CDR2 from the germline V gene are SGDLS and YYNGEE. The CDR3 spans 15 residues. The CDR3 region is CASSGGQGWDEKLFF. In DNA form, the CDR3 reads TGTGCCAGCAGCGGGGGACAGGGGTGGGATGAAAAACTGTTTTTT. The full variable domain, completed using reference TRBV9 and TRBJ1-4, is DSGVTQTPKHLITATGQRVTLRCSPRSGDLSVYWYQQSLDQGLQFLIQYYNGEERAKGNILERFSAQQFPDLHSELNLSSLELGDSALYFCASSGGQGWDEKLFFGSGTQLSVL.

The chain employs TRBV30 and TRBJ2-7, with D possibly being TRBD1 (5 bases). CDR3 length equals 15 residues. Germline V gene data show CDR1 as GTSNPN and CDR2 as SVGIG (reference sequence). Trimming removed 3 bases at V and 0 bases at J, with 15 bases between. The CDR3 sequence is CAWRWGGRSSYEQYF. CDR3 bases: TGTGCCTGGAGATGGGGCGGAAGGAGCTCCTACGAGCAGTACTTC.

About this clone itself: The identical CDR3 is also encoded by other nucleotide sequences in the sample. This chain joins TRBV27 and TRBJ2-1, with no clear D. The CDR3 runs to 15 residues. V gave up 2 bases and J gave up 0 bases, with 8 bases separating them. In germline, CDR1 is MNHEY, CDR2 SMNVEV (reference sequence). The chain's CDR3 is CASSLGGSSYNEQFF. The CDR3 coding sequence is TGTGCCAGCAGTTTAGGCGGAAGCTCCTACAATGAGCAGTTCTTC.

This clone was counted between two and nine times. The rearrangement links TRBV29-1 to TRBJ1-2; 8 bases line up with TRBD1. With 5 bases clipped from V and 4 bases from J, the junction kept 3 bases outside the gene matches. Germline loops: CDR1 SQVTM, CDR2 ANQGSEA. The CDR3 is 12 residues long. This CDR3 is CSVTGQGYGYTF. The CDR3 region has the DNA TGCAGCGTTACAGGACAGGGCTATGGCTACACCTTC.